The 4 T cell receptor beta chains below were found in one sample sequenced in a study of blood T cells in healthy people across ages. Through a sample-barcoded 5' primer and a J-beta primer mix, a second PCR was run for about 6 to 11 cycles. TCRdb analysed the 5' RACE reads with MiXCR anew, one entry per CDR3 protein. The repertoire holds hundreds of thousands of distinct CDR3 sequences, with approximately 50% as singletons. Sequences were obtained from blood. These receptors were collected from a woman aged 55 to 70 in good health.

The chain uses TRBV27 and TRBJ2-6; D is ambiguous. This CDR3 has 14 residues. Germline values: CDR1 MNHEY, CDR2 SMNVEV (reference sequence). Trimming removed 3 bases at V and 2 bases at J, with 5 bases between. CDR3 nucleotides: TGTGCCAGCAGTTTTAACCCTGGGGCCAACGTCCTGACTTTC. Translated, it gives CASSFNPGANVLTF.

This clonotype was found many times. The chain carries TRBV14 and TRBJ1-1, with a possible D match to TRBD1 (6 bases). This CDR3 region has 15 residues. The V and J ends lost 4 bases and 5 bases respectively, with 17 bases between them. Germline V lookup: CDR1 SGHDN, CDR2 FVKESK. This CDR3 is CASSLIAGVGTEAFF. The CDR3 DNA is TGTGCCAGCAGCCTAATCGCAGGGGTTGGAACTGAAGCTTTCTTT.

The chain carries TRBV20-1 and TRBJ1-2; 9 nucleotides agree with TRBD1. Trimming removed 2 bases from V and 2 bases from J; junction bases left unmatched: 12. Germline lookup yields CDR1 DFQATT and CDR2 SNEGSKA (reference sequence). The CDR3 is 17 residues long. CDR3 DNA sequence: TGCAGTGCTAGACCCATAGGACAGGGGAGGGCAAACTATGGCTACACCTTC. This codes for CSARPIGQGRANYGYTF.

This clonotype was seen only a few times. The chain recombines TRBV15 with TRBJ2-5, with D unclear. The V gene lost 2 bases and the J gene lost 2 bases, with 12 bases spanning the gap. There are 15 residues in the CDR3. Germline V gene sequence: CDR1 LNHNV, CDR2 YYDKDF (reference sequence). In DNA form, the CDR3 reads TGTGCCACCAGCAGATCAAATATGCCTCAAGAGACCCAGTACTTC. It encodes CATSRSNMPQETQYF.